This T cell receptor beta chain was sequenced for a study of spatial heterogeneity in lung cancer (dated by TCRdb to the late 2010s). Turning to the overall study: More beta-chain than alpha-chain transcripts were consistently detected, likely reflecting higher beta-chain transcript abundance. The study linked features of the TCR repertoire to counts of nonsynonymous mutations, which were determined by whole-exome sequencing of tumor tissue. At surgery, both alpha and beta chains were TCR-sequenced in 200 to 250 tumor regions, fewer than 80 matched nontumor lung samples and 56 PBMC samples. In non-small cell lung cancer, the study made a quantitative comparison of TCR alpha and beta repertoires among multiple tumor regions, matched nontumor lung and blood. In the raw uncorrected reads, each unique combination of TCR and UMI appeared more than ten times on average. Points the paper makes about the study in general: Additional single-cell paired TCR alpha and beta sequencing was considered necessary to confirm, at a functional level, the hypothesis that regional TCRs recognize regional mutations. Ubiquitous expanded tumor TCRs were detected in blood more often at tumor resection than at routine follow-up.

From the germline V gene, CDR1 is SQVTM and CDR2 is ANQGSEA. Including cysteine and phenylalanine, the CDR3 has 14 amino acids. Of all the DNA, just the CDR3 is kept, 42 bases in frame from base 1. The V and J ends are trimmed by 1 base and 3 bases, leaving 10 bases between them. The library relied on 5' RACE. Sequencing used a NextSeq 500. In the TCR library protocol, a unique molecular identifier was attached to each TCR cDNA molecule so that PCR and sequencing errors could be corrected. As for how the authors treated the data: TCR identification, UMI-based error correction and CDR3 extraction were all carried out with Decombinator tools. Expanded TCRs were defined as those above a frequency of 2 per 1,000, corresponding to the top 1% of the tumor frequency distribution. Each repertoire was subsampled 100 times to 5,000 TCRs, after which Renyi diversity was computed with the R vegan package. CDR3 similarity networks were built from amino acid triplet string-kernel similarity, connecting CDR3s with pairwise similarity above 0.82. Clones were called with MiXCR by TCRdb after fastp trimmed the public reads at Q25, and only in-frame beta chains were retained. Each entry merges the rows of one CDR3 protein and shows their most common DNA and genes. TCRdb, rather than the study authors, made the V and J calls. A total of almost 75,000 distinct CDR3 sequences appear in this sample, about an eighth of them only once. The ten largest make up over 5.5% of the sample.

This clonotype was seen only a few times. This receptor's antigen is unknown. No quality values exist for individual bases; no much larger clone is one base distant. This specimen's time point label, per the study, means: sample taken at primary tumor resection. Without any cell sorting, TCR sequencing was performed on whole RNA extracted either from tumor and nontumor lung tissue or from cryopreserved PBMC samples. Donors were approximately 72 patients with early-stage, untreated non-small cell lung cancer from the lung TRACERx cohort. Patients were selected for TCR sequencing only if sufficient RNA was available from at least two tumor regions.

Sequencing used PBMCs, obtained at surgery. This receptor chain uses TRBV29-1 and TRBJ1-3, and perhaps TRBD1 as D gene, on 6 matching bases. This TCR was sampled from a male donor with early-stage non-small cell lung cancer. The CDR3 here reads CSVEGGLGGNTIYF. The DNA reads as follows: TGCAGCGTTGAAGGGGGGCTAGGTGGAAACACCATATATTTT.